This T cell receptor (beta chain) was found in a study of blood T cell repertoires in COVID-19. The overall study: Italy, Spain and the United States were the sources of the convalescent and acute COVID-19 samples. PBMCs, B-cell-depleted T cells, or T cells provided the cDNA or gDNA that made up the material.

Recruitment covered 20 to 25 US areas and drew participants whose ages spanned roughly 18 to 100 years. Categorization into cohorts depended on clinical history that participants reported. This CDR3 spans 16 amino acids. The V gene lost 4 bases and the J gene lost 5 bases, with 21 bases spanning the gap. CDR1 and CDR2 from the germline V gene are SGDLS and YYNGEE. The data were produced by immunoSEQ multiplex PCR, yet TCRdb's version contains in-frame clones alone and is incomplete. The table has about 250,000 clones, approximately 90% seen once. The TCR was taken from a woman aged 25 to 45 with acute COVID-19. This chain links TRBV9 with TRBJ2-5; TRBD2 is a possible D gene (7 bases). Sequenced: PBMCs or T cells enriched from blood (not recorded which). CDR3 coding DNA: TGTGCCAGCAGCCCCCTCCGAGGGGGGGCTAGGGAGACCCAGTACTTC. It is translated as CASSPLRGGARETQYF. The full variable domain, with the rest looked up from reference TRBV9 and TRBJ2-5, is DSGVTQTPKHLITATGQRVTLRCSPRSGDLSVYWYQQSLDQGLQFLIQYYNGEERAKGNILERFSAQQFPDLHSELNLSSLELGDSALYFCASSPLRGGARETQYFGPGTRLLVL.